This is a list of T cell receptor beta chains from one sample in a study of T cell responses to AZD1222 COVID-19 vaccine. Assay: immunoSEQ multiplex PCR; the TCRdb copy retains only in-frame clones and omits some. The data hold about 110,000 clones, with roughly 90% observed a single time. Sample: peripheral blood, taken on day 0 of AZD1222 vaccination. These receptors were obtained from an adult in good health. CDR3s include the opening cysteine and the closing phenylalanine or tryptophan. D genes are given only for firm matches. Size is omitted from some rows. Given values are once, few, many or a class for expanded clones.

>TRBD1|.|TRBJ2-3|TRBV2
TGTGCCAGCAGTGGACAGGGCAAGACAGATACGCAGTATTTT
CASSGQGKTDTQYF
>TRBD2|.|TRBJ2-2|TRBV7-3
TGTGCCAGCAGCTTAGCTATAGCGGGACGCACCGGGGAGCTGTTTTTT
CASSLAIAGRTGELFF
>TRBD1|.|TRBJ1-2|TRBV7-2
TGTGCCAGCAGCTCATCGGGACAGGGGATTATGGATGGCTACACCTTC
CASSSSGQGIMDGYTF
>TRBD2|.|TRBJ2-1|TRBV5-1
TGCGCCAGCAGCTTCGGGACTAGCGGGATCAATGAGCAGTTCTTC
CASSFGTSGINEQFF
>TRBD1|.|TRBJ1-4|TRBV5-1
TGCGCCAGCAGCGTCGGGACAGGAGGGTCAACTAATGAAAAACTGTTTTTT
CASSVGTGGSTNEKLFF
>TRBD1|.|TRBJ1-2|TRBV19
TGTGCCAGTACCCGACGGGGAGAGGACAGGTACTCACTCTACGGCTACACCTTC
CASTRRGEDRYSLYGYTF
>TRBD2|.|TRBJ2-4|TRBV19
TGTGCCAGTACCGACCTAGCGGGACAGAGCATTCAGTACTTC
CASTDLAGQSIQYF
>.|few|TRBJ2-3|TRBV6-5
TGTGCCAGCGGCCGGGACTCGGTACCAGATACGCAGTATTTT
CASGRDSVPDTQYF
>TRBD1|.|TRBJ2-7|TRBV4-1
TGCGCCAGCAGCCAGGGACAGGTGGGCTCCTACGAGCAGTACTTC
CASSQGQVGSYEQYF
>TRBD2|.|TRBJ2-1|TRBV24-1
TGTGCCACCAGTGATTTCCCGGGGACTAGCGGGAGGGCCACCTACAATGAGCAGTTCTTC
CATSDFPGTSGRATYNEQFF
>.|.|TRBJ2-5|TRBV7-6
TGTGCCAGCAGCTTAGGGACTGAGGAGACCCAGTACTTC
CASSLGTEETQYF